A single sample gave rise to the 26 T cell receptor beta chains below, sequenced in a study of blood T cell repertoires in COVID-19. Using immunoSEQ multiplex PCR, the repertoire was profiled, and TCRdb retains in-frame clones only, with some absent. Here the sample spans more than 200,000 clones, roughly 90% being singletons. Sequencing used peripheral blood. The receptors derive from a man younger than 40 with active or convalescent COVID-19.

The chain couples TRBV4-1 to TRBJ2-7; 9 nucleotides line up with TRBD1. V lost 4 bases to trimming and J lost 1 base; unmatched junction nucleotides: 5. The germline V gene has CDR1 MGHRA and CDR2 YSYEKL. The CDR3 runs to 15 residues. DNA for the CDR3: TGCGCCAGCAGCCCCTCGACAGGGGGATCCTACGAGCAGTACTTC. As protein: CASSPSTGGSYEQYF.

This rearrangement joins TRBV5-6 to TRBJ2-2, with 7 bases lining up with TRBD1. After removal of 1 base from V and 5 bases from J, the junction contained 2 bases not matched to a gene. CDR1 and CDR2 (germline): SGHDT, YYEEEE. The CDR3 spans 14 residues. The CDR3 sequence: CASSLLDRTGELFF. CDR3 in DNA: TGTGCCAGCAGCTTGTTGGACAGGACCGGGGAGCTGTTTTTT.

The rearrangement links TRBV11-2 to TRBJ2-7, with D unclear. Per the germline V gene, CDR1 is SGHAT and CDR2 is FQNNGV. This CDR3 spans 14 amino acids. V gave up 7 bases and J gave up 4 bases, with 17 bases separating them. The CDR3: CASTESPRFYEQYF. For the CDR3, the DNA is TGTGCCAGCACCGAATCGCCCAGGTTTTACGAGCAGTACTTC.

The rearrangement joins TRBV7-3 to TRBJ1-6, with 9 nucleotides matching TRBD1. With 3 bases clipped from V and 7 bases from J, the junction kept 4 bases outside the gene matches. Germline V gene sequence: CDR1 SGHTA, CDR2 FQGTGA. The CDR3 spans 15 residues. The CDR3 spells CASSFGQGTNSPLHF. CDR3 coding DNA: TGTGCCAGCAGCTTTGGACAGGGGACAAATTCACCCCTCCACTTT.

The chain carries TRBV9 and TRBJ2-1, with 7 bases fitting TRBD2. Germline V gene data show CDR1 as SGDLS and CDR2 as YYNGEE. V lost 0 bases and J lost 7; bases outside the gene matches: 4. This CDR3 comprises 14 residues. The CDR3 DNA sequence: TGTGCCAGCAGCGTAGCGCTAGCGGAGAATGAGCAGTTCTTC. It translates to CASSVALAENEQFF.

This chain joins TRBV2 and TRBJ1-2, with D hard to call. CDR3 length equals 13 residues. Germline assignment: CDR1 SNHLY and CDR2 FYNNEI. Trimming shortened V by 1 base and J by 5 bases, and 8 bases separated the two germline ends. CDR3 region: CASSEGQFYGYTF. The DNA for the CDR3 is TGTGCCAGCAGTGAAGGTCAGTTTTATGGCTACACCTTC. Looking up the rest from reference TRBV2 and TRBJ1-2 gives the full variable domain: EPEVTQTPSHQVTQMGQEVILRCVPISNHLYFYWYRQILGQKVEFLVSFYNNEISEKSEIFDDQFSVERPDGSNFTLKIRSTKLEDSAMYFCASSEGQFYGYTFGSGTRLTVV.

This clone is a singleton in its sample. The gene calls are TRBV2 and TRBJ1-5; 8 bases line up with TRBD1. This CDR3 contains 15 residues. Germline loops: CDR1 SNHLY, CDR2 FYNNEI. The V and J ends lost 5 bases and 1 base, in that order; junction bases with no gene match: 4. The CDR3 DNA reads TGTGCCAGCAGTCGACAGGGGATGAGCAATCAGCCCCAGCATTTT. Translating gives CASSRQGMSNQPQHF.

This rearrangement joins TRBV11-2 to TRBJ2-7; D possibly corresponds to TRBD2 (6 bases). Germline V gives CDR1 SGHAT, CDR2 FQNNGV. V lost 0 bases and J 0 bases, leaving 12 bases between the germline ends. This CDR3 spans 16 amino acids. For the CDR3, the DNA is TGTGCCAGCAGCTTAGAGGGGACTTCCCTCTCCTACGAGCAGTACTTC. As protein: CASSLEGTSLSYEQYF.

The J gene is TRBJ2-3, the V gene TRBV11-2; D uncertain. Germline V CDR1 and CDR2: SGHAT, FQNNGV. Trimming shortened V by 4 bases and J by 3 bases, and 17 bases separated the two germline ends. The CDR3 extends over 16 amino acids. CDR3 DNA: TGTGCCAGCAGCTCCGACGGGTCGACGGGTACAGATACGCAGTATTTT. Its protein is CASSSDGSTGTDTQYF.

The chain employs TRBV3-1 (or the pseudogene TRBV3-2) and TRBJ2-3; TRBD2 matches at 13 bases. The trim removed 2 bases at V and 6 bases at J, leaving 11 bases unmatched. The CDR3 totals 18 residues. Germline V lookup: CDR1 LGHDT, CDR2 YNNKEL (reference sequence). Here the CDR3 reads CASSQLWTSGGSSDTQYF. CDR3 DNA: TGTGCCAGCAGCCAACTTTGGACTAGCGGGGGATCGTCGGATACGCAGTATTTT.

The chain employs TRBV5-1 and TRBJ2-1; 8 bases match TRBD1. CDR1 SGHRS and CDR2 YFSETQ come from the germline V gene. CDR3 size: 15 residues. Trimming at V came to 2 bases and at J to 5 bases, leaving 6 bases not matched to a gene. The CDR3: CASSLGQGAHNEQFF. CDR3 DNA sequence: TGCGCCAGCAGCTTAGGACAGGGTGCCCACAATGAGCAGTTCTTC.

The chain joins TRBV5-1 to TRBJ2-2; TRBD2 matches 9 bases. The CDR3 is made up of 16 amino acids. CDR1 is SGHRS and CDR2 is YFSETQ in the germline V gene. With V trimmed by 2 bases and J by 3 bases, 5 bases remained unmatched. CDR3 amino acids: CASSFSAGGHTGELFF. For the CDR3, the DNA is TGCGCCAGCAGCTTCTCAGCGGGGGGCCACACCGGGGAGCTGTTTTTT. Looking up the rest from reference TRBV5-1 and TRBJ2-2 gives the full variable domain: KAGVTQTPRYLIKTRGQQVTLSCSPISGHRSVSWYQQTPGQGLQFLFEYFSETQRNKGNFPGRFSGRQFSNSRSEMNVSTLELGDSALYLCASSFSAGGHTGELFFGEGSRLTVL.

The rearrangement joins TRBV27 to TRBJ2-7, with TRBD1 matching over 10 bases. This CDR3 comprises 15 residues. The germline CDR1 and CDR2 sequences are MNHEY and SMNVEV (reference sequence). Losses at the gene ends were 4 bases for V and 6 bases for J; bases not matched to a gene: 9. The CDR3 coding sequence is TGTGCCAGCAGTTCATCCGGGACAGGGGTTCGCGAGCAGTACTTC. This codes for CASSSSGTGVREQYF.

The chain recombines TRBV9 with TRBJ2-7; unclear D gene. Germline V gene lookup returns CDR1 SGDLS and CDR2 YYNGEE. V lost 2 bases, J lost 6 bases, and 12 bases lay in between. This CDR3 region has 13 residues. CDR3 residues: CASSVGSESEQYF. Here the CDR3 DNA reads TGTGCCAGCAGCGTCGGCTCGGAGAGCGAGCAGTACTTC.

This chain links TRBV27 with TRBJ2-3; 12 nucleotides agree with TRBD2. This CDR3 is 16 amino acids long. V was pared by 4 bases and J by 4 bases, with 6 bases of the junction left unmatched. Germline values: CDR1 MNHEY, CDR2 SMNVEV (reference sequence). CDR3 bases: TGTGCCAGCAGTTCACTACTAGCGGGGGGATCAGATACGCAGTATTTT. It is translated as CASSSLLAGGSDTQYF.

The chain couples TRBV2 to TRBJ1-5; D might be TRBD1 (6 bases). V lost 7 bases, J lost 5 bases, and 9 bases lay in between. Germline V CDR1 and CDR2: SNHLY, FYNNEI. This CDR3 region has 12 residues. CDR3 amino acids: CASMDRHQPQHF. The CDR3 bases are TGTGCCAGCATGGACAGACATCAGCCCCAGCATTTT.

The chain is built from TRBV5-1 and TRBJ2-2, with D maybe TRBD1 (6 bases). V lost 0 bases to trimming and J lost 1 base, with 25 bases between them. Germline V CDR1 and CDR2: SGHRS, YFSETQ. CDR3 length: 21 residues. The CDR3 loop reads CASSLVGQRRELPMNTGELFF. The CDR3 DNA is TGCGCCAGCAGCTTGGTCGGACAGAGACGTGAACTACCGATGAACACCGGGGAGCTGTTTTTT. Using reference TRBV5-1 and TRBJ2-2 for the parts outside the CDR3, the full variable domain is KAGVTQTPRYLIKTRGQQVTLSCSPISGHRSVSWYQQTPGQGLQFLFEYFSETQRNKGNFPGRFSGRQFSNSRSEMNVSTLELGDSALYLCASSLVGQRRELPMNTGELFFGEGSRLTVL.

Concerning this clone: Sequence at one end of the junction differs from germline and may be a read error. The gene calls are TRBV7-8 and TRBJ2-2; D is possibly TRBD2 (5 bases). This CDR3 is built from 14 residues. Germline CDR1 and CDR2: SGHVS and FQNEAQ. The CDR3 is CAISRRTNTGELFF. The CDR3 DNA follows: TGTGCCATCAGCCGGCGGACTAACACCGGGGAGCTGTTTTTT. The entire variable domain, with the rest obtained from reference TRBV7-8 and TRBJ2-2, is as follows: GAGVSQSPRYKVAKRGQDVALRCDPISGHVSLFWYQQALGQGPEFLTYFQNEAQLDKSGLPSDRFFAERPEGSVSTLKIQRTQQEDSAVYLCAISRRTNTGELFFGEGSRLTVL.

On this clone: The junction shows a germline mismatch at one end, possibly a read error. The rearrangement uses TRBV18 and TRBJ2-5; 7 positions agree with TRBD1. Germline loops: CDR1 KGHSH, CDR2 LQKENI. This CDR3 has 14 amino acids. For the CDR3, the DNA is TGTGCCAGCTCCCCACGACAGGGTAAAGAGACCCAGTACTTC. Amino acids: CASSPRQGKETQYF.

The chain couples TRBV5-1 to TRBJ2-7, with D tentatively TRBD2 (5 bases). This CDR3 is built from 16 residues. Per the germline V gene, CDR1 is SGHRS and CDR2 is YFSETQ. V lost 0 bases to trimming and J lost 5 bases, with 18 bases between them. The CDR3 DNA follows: TGCGCCAGCAGCTTGGCCGTGTCGGGGATTTCCCACGAGCAGTACTTC. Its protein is CASSLAVSGISHEQYF.

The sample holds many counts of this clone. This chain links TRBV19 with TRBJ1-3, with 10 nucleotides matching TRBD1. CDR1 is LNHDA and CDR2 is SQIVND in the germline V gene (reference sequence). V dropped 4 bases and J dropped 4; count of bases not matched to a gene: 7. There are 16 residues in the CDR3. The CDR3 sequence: CASSTSGTGAGNTIYF. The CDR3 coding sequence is TGTGCCAGTAGTACCTCCGGGACAGGGGCCGGAAACACCATATATTTT.

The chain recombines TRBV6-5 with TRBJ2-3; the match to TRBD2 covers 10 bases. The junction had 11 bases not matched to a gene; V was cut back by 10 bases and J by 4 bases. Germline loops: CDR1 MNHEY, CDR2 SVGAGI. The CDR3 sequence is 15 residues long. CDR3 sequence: CATTLSGGTSDTQYF. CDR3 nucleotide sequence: TGTGCCACCACACTTAGCGGGGGGACCTCAGATACGCAGTATTTT.

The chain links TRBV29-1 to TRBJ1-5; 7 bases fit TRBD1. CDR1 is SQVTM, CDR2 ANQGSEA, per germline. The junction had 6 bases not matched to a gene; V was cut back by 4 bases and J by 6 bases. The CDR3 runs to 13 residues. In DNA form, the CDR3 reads TGCAGCGTTGGACAGGGCGTCGGTCAGCCCCAGCATTTT. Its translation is CSVGQGVGQPQHF.

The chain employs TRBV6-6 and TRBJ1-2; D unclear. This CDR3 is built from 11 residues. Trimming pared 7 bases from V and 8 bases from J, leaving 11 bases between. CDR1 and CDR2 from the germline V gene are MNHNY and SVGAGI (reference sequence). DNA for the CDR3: TGTGCCAGCACTTCCTCACGGGGCTACACCTTC. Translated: CASTSSRGYTF.

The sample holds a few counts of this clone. The CDR3 DNA follows: TGTGCCAGAAGCCGAAAGGACTCTAGCGACCAAGAGACCCAGTACTTC. Protein product: CARSRKDSSDQETQYF. This sequence joins TRBV5-3 and TRBJ2-5; tentative D call: TRBD2 (6 bases). TRBV5-3 carries the ORF label, with uncertain function. The CDR3 spans 16 residues. V lost 4 bases and J 0 bases, leaving 16 bases between the germline ends.

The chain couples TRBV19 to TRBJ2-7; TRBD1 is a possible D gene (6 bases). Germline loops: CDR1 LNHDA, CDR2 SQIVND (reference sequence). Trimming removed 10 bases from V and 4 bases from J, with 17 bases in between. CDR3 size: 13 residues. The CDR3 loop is CATQDRSKYEQYF. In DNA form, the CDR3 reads TGTGCCACTCAAGACAGGTCGAAATACGAGCAGTACTTC.